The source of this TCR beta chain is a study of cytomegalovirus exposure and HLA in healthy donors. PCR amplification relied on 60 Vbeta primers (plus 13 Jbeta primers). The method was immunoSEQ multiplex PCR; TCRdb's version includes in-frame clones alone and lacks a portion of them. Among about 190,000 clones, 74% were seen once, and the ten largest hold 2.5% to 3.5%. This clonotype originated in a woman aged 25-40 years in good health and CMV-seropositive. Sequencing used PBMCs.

CDR3 loop: CASIPGVTEAFF. CDR3 nucleotide sequence: TGTGCCAGCATTCCGGGGGTGACTGAAGCTTTCTTT. The gene calls are TRBV6-1 and TRBJ1-1, with D possibly TRBD1 on 5 matching bases. Germline CDR1 and CDR2: MNHNS and SASEGT. Deletions cut 7 bases from V and 5 bases from J, with 11 bases between. The CDR3 runs to 12 residues.